Reported below is one T cell receptor beta chain. Its antigen is not identified. The data stem from a study of vaccination effects on CD4 cells after COVID-19. ViraFEST assay sequencing came after antigen-specific CD4+ T cells were expanded with viral peptide pools. Having been cultured for about ten days, the cells underwent CD4+ T cell isolation. Recipients of the vaccine had no prior SARS-CoV-2 infection and negative nucleocapsid antibodies. Produced via immunoSEQ multiplex PCR; TCRdb's table is partial and in-frame only. The repertoire consists of roughly 45,000 clones, with roughly 72% occurring once and the leading ten covering 9.5% to 14%. Overall study findings and caveats: Late post-vaccination, clones induced by infection and those induced by vaccine underwent marked clonal contraction.

This sample comprised CD4+ T cells from PBMCs cultured with SARS-CoV-2 spike peptides, obtained before COVID-19 vaccination. The sequence derives from a human donor who received a COVID-19 vaccine.

CDR3 DNA sequence: TGTGCCAGCAGCTTGGAAGTAGCGGGGGGTTTAGAGACCCAGTACTTC. It translates to CASSLEVAGGLETQYF. The chain has TRBV5-4 and TRBJ2-5; 10 bases are a match to TRBD2. CDR3 length: 16 amino acids. Trimming cost V 0 bases and J 4 bases; bases outside gene matches: 6. CDR1 is SGHNT, CDR2 YYREEE, per germline (reference sequence).